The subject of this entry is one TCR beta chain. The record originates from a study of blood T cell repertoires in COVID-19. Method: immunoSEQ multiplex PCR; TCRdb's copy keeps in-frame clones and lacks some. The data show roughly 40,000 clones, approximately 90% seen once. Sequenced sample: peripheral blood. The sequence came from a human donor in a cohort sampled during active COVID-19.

The DNA of the CDR3 is TGTGCCAGTATGACGGGGGGCTCTGGGGCCAACGTCCTGACTTTC. Its translation: CASMTGGSGANVLTF. The rearrangement uses TRBV19 and TRBJ2-6, with 7 bases fitting TRBD2. Germline loops: CDR1 LNHDA, CDR2 SQIVND (reference sequence). This CDR3 contains 15 residues. Germline trimming cut 7 bases from V and 0 bases from J; bases unmatched to any gene: 3. Full variable domain (remainder filled in from reference TRBV19 and TRBJ2-6): DGGITQSPKYLFRKEGQNVTLSCEQNLNHDAMYWYRQDPGQGLRLIYYSQIVNDFQKGDIAEGYSVSREKKESFPLTVTSAQKNPTAFYLCASMTGGSGANVLTFGAGSRLTVL.